The 16 T cell receptor beta chains below were found in one sample sequenced in a study of identical twins' blood T cells. TCRdb analysed the 5' RACE reads with MiXCR anew, one entry per CDR3 protein. This sample carries roughly 340,000 distinct CDR3 sequences, under 30% of them seen once, and the ten largest clones take around 5.6%. Input material: PBMCs. These receptors all come from a woman aged 18-50 years in good health.

The chain uses TRBV29-1 and TRBJ2-1; 9 bases line up with TRBD1. The CDR3 has 13 amino acids. With V trimmed by 5 bases and J by 6 bases, 5 bases remained unmatched. Germline CDR1 SQVTM, CDR2 ANQGSEA. CDR3 region: CSVWDRVSNEQFF. In DNA form, the CDR3 reads TGCAGCGTTTGGGACAGGGTTAGCAATGAGCAGTTCTTC.

This clonotype was seen only a few times. The rearrangement uses TRBV5-1 and TRBJ1-1; possibly TRBD1 for D (5 bases). V lost 4 bases to trimming and J lost 4 bases, with 20 bases between them. Germline V lookup: CDR1 SGHRS, CDR2 YFSETQ. The length of the CDR3 is 16 residues. DNA of the CDR3: TGCGCCAGCAGCCCGCTACGCAGGGATCTGAGCACTGAAGCTTTCTTT. Translating it yields CASSPLRRDLSTEAFF.

This chain joins TRBV14 and TRBJ1-6, with TRBD1 as a possible D gene (5 bases). Trimming shortened V by 1 base and J by 7 bases, and 11 bases separated the two germline ends. The germline gives CDR1 SGHDN, CDR2 FVKESK. This CDR3 is 15 amino acids long. CDR3 sequence (DNA): TGTGCCAGCAGCCAAGGATTACCAGGGAATTCACCCCTCCACTTT. Amino acid sequence: CASSQGLPGNSPLHF. Full variable domain (rest looked up from reference TRBV14 and TRBJ1-6): EAGVTQFPSHSVIEKGQTVTLRCDPISGHDNLYWYRRVMGKEIKFLLHFVKESKQDESGMPNNRFLAERTGGTYSTLKVQPAELEDSGVYFCASSQGLPGNSPLHFGNGTRLTVT.

This clonotype was recorded at least ten times. The rearrangement joins TRBV18 to TRBJ1-5; D not certain. The germline gives CDR1 KGHSH, CDR2 LQKENI. The CDR3 has 16 amino acids. Trimming removed 3 bases from V and 1 base from J, with 13 bases in between. The CDR3 loop reads CASSPQAVQSNQPQHF. CDR3 nucleotides: TGTGCCAGCTCACCCCAGGCAGTTCAAAGCAATCAGCCCCAGCATTTT.

Note on this clonotype: This CDR3 is missing its conserved last phenylalanine or tryptophan, likely due to a read error. The DNA is omitted, as the CDR3 cannot be located on it reliably, and the CDR3 follows TCRdb's listing. The J gene is TRBJ1-5, the V gene TRBV5-6; the table's D call, TRBD1, was not checked against the DNA. Termini included, the CDR3 measures 10 amino acids. Germline V gene lookup returns CDR1 SGHDT and CDR2 YYEEEE. The CDR3 reads CASSWNSGTE.

This clonotype has more than one count but fewer than ten. The rearrangement uses TRBV20-1 and TRBJ1-2, with unresolved D. The ends were cut back, 8 bases at V and 10 bases at J, with 17 bases in the middle. The CDR3 has 11 amino acids. The germline V gene encodes CDR1 DFQATT and CDR2 SNEGSKA (reference sequence). The CDR3 DNA reads as TGCAGTTGGGCCCAAAGGGATGACTACACCTTC. Its translation is CSWAQRDDYTF.

The chain carries TRBV2 and TRBJ1-2; no clear D. CDR1 and CDR2 (germline): SNHLY, FYNNEI. This CDR3 spans 13 amino acids. Trimming cost V 6 bases and J 3 bases, with 11 bases left between them. As DNA, the CDR3 is TGTGCCAGCAGCTCAAGGAGATACTATGGCTACACCTTC. Its protein is CASSSRRYYGYTF.

The chain recombines TRBV6-6 with TRBJ1-2; a possible D gene is TRBD1 (5 bases). The germline gives CDR1 MNHNY, CDR2 SVGAGI (reference sequence). Trimming removed 7 bases from V and 5 bases from J, with 11 bases in between. The CDR3 spans 12 residues. CDR3 nucleotide sequence: TGTGCCAGCAATCGACAGAAGTATGGCTACACCTTC. This encodes CASNRQKYGYTF.

This clonotype was found a few times. The chain has TRBV29-1 and TRBJ1-2; D is possibly TRBD1 (6 bases). This CDR3 is 13 amino acids long. Germline V gives CDR1 SQVTM, CDR2 ANQGSEA. V was clipped by 6 bases and J by 4 bases, with 15 bases between them. The CDR3: CSVTGTQGYGYTF. CDR3 DNA sequence: TGCAGCGTAACAGGGACTCAAGGCTATGGCTACACCTTC.

This clonotype was recorded a few times. The germline gene is not matched at one end of the junction; a read error may be the cause. The gene calls are TRBV12-3 or TRBV12-4 and TRBJ1-1, with D uncertain. The CDR3 is 14 residues long. CDR3 bases: TGTGCCGGCAGTTTAATCTCACAGAACACTGAAGCTTTCTTT. Its protein product is CAGSLISQNTEAFF.

J is TRBJ1-5 and V is TRBV6-5; no reliable D call. Germline CDR1 is MNHEY and CDR2 is SVGAGI. CDR3 length: 12 amino acids. Trimming took 5 bases from V and 5 from J, leaving 7 bases between them. The CDR3 nucleotides are TGTGCCAGCAGTGATGGGCATCAGCCCCAGCATTTT. Encoded protein: CASSDGHQPQHF.

The chain carries TRBV29-1 and TRBJ1-2, with D hard to call. The germline V gene encodes CDR1 SQVTM and CDR2 ANQGSEA. The CDR3 runs 12 residues. V lost 5 bases and J lost 4, with 11 bases in between. In DNA, the CDR3 is TGCAGCGTTCTCCAATTTAGCTATGGCTACACCTTC. Protein sequence: CSVLQFSYGYTF.

The CDR3 DNA follows: TGTGCCAGCAGTGAAAGGGCCGAAAGATATAGCAATCAGCCCCAGCATTTT. Residues: CASSERAERYSNQPQHF. The rearrangement joins TRBV6-1 to TRBJ1-5; D gene unclear. The V gene lost 2 bases and the J gene lost 0 bases, with 14 bases spanning the gap. The CDR3 covers 17 residues. Looked up from germline, CDR1 is MNHNS and CDR2 is SASEGT.

The chain links TRBV12-3 or TRBV12-4 to TRBJ2-1; 8 bases align to TRBD2. V shed 3 bases and J 2 bases; nucleotides not matched to a gene: 3. This CDR3 is 15 amino acids long. The CDR3 spells CASSFRTSPYNEQFF. DNA for the CDR3: TGTGCCAGCAGTTTTAGGACTAGCCCCTACAATGAGCAGTTCTTC.

This clonotype came up a few times. J is TRBJ1-2 and V is TRBV29-1; D may be TRBD1 (5 bases). The V end lost 1 base, the J end lost 6 bases, and 12 bases lay between the germline ends. This CDR3 has 13 amino acids. Per germline, CDR1 SQVTM and CDR2 ANQGSEA. The CDR3 loop is CSVEVQGWDGYTF. CDR3 nucleotides: TGCAGCGTTGAAGTTCAGGGTTGGGATGGCTACACCTTC.

Details on this clonotype: At one of its ends the junction is not consistent with the germline gene, which may arise from a read error. The chain carries TRBV7-7 and TRBJ1-1; D gene ambiguous. The CDR3 loop spans 13 amino acids. CDR1 and CDR2 (germline): SSHAT, FNYEAQ (reference sequence). The CDR3 bases are TGTGCTAGCAGCTCCTCTATGAACATTGAAGCTTTCTTT. This sequence encodes CASSSSMNIEAFF.